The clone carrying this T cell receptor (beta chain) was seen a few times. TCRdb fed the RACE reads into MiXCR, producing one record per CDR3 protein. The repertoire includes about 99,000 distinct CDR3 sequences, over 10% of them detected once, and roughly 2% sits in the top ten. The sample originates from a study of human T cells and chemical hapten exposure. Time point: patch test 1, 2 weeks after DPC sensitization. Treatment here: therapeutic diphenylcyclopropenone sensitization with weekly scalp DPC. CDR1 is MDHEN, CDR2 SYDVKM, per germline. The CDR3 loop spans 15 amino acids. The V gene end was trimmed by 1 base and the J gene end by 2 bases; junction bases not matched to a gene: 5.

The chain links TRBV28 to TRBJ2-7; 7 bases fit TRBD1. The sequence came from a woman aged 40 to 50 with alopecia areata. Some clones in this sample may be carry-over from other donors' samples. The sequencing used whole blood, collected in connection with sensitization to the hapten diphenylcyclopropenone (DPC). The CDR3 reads CASSLSPDRTYEQYF. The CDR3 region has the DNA TGTGCCAGCAGTTTATCCCCGGACAGGACCTACGAGCAGTACTTC.